This passage covers 27 T cell receptor beta chains from one sample sequenced in a study of graft-versus-host responses after intestinal transplantation. Sequencing used immunoSEQ multiplex PCR; TCRdb keeps in-frame clones, though not all of them. Here the sample spans about 38,000 clones, less than 90% being singletons. The source was PBMCs, collected more than 950 days after transplant. These receptors were collected from a human patient who received an intestinal transplant, so some T cells may come from the graft donor.

This clone is medium-sized. The chain carries TRBV2 and TRBJ2-7; 9 bases align to TRBD2. V trimming: 4 bases; J trimming: 0 bases; junction bases outside the gene matches: 7. CDR3 length: 16 amino acids. The germline V gene has CDR1 SNHLY and CDR2 FYNNEI. This chain's CDR3 is CASSGGLAQSSYEQYF. CDR3 bases: TGTGCCAGCAGTGGGGGACTAGCTCAGAGCTCCTACGAGCAGTACTTC.

The chain uses TRBV5-1 and TRBJ2-7, with D tentatively TRBD2 (6 bases). The CDR3 extends over 13 amino acids. In germline, CDR1 is SGHRS, CDR2 YFSETQ. The V end lost 4 bases, the J end lost 6 bases, and 14 bases lay between the germline ends. The CDR3 here is CASSTGGVGEQYF. For the CDR3, the DNA is TGCGCCAGCAGCACCGGCGGGGTAGGCGAGCAGTACTTC.

This chain uses TRBV15 with TRBJ1-1, with TRBD1 as a possible D gene (5 bases). In germline, CDR1 is LNHNV, CDR2 YYDKDF (reference sequence). The ends were cut back, 3 bases at V and 6 bases at J, with 14 bases in the middle. The CDR3 is made up of 14 amino acids. This chain's CDR3 is CATSSVGGVPEAFF. The CDR3 nucleotides are TGTGCCACCAGCAGCGTCGGGGGGGTACCTGAAGCTTTCTTT.

The V gene is TRBV5-1, the J gene TRBJ2-5; TRBD2 is a possible D gene (5 bases). Per germline, CDR1 SGHRS and CDR2 YFSETQ. The ends were cut back, 3 bases at V and 5 bases at J, with 17 bases in the middle. This CDR3 has 15 residues. CDR3 coding DNA: TGCGCCAGCAGCTGGACCGGGGTCCAGGAGGAGACCCAGTACTTC. It translates to CASSWTGVQEETQYF.

This clone has just one count. This chain joins TRBV2 and TRBJ1-1; 10 nucleotides match TRBD1. Germline lookup yields CDR1 SNHLY and CDR2 FYNNEI. There are 17 residues in the CDR3. After removal of 5 bases from V and 3 bases from J, the junction contained 12 bases not matched to a gene. The CDR3 DNA reads TGTGCCAGCAGTTCGACTAGGGGGACAGGGGTGTACACTGAAGCTTTCTTT. Translated, it gives CASSSTRGTGVYTEAFF.

The chain joins TRBV6-1 to TRBJ1-1, with D hard to call. Trimming left V 5 bases short and J 0 bases short, with 10 bases between. Germline V gene data show CDR1 as MNHNS and CDR2 as SASEGT. CDR3 length equals 14 residues. In DNA, the CDR3 is TGTGCCAGCAGTCCGTACCTATTGAACACTGAAGCTTTCTTT. It yields the protein CASSPYLLNTEAFF.

The chain uses TRBV9 and TRBJ2-5; 9 bases are a match to TRBD2. From germline, CDR1 is SGDLS and CDR2 YYNGEE. The CDR3 loop spans 14 amino acids. Losses at the gene ends were 2 bases for V and 3 bases for J; bases not matched to a gene: 2. The CDR3 spells CASSVSSGEETQYF. The CDR3 DNA is TGTGCCAGCAGCGTGTCTAGCGGGGAAGAGACCCAGTACTTC.

The chain combines TRBV5-6 with TRBJ1-5, with D tentatively TRBD1 (5 bases). V lost 3 bases, J lost 1 base, and 11 bases lay in between. Per germline, CDR1 SGHDT and CDR2 YYEEEE. CDR3 size: 15 residues. The CDR3 here is CASSWGLNSNQPQHF. The CDR3 DNA follows: TGTGCCAGCAGCTGGGGACTGAACAGCAATCAGCCCCAGCATTTT.

The V gene is TRBV2, the J gene TRBJ1-1; D gene unclear. This CDR3 region has 11 residues. The V end was cut by 3 bases, the J end by 10 bases, with 9 bases between. Germline V gene lookup returns CDR1 SNHLY and CDR2 FYNNEI. The DNA of the CDR3 is TGTGCCAGCAGTGACTTTTGGGTAGCTTTCTTT. This codes for CASSDFWVAFF.

V and J are TRBV6-5 and TRBJ1-6, with 11 bases that match TRBD1. The V segment lost 4 bases and the J segment 7 bases; nucleotides outside the gene matches: 3. Germline assignment: CDR1 MNHEY and CDR2 SVGAGI. The CDR3 is made up of 15 amino acids. The CDR3 sequence: CASSSRDRGNSPLHF. CDR3 DNA: TGTGCCAGCAGTTCCCGGGACAGGGGGAATTCACCCCTCCACTTT.

The chain combines TRBV5-4 with TRBJ2-2, with D possibly being TRBD2 (7 bases). Trimming took off 2 bases at V and 6 bases at J, with 14 bases between the two ends. Germline assignment: CDR1 SGHNT and CDR2 YYREEE (reference sequence). The CDR3 consists of 15 residues. CDR3 in amino acids: CASSFRGGDSGELFF. CDR3 coding DNA: TGTGCCAGCAGCTTTCGAGGGGGGGATTCCGGGGAGCTGTTTTTT.

In this sample, this clone is medium-sized. This chain uses TRBV28 with TRBJ2-6, with D perhaps TRBD2 (6 bases). V shed 4 bases and J shed 0 bases, with 10 bases lying between them. The germline CDR1 and CDR2 sequences are MDHEN and SYDVKM. The length of the CDR3 is 16 residues. The CDR3 loop is CASSSGGSSGANVLTF. The CDR3 DNA reads as TGTGCCAGCAGTTCCGGAGGGTCCTCTGGGGCCAACGTCCTGACTTTC.

Concerning this clone itself: One end of the junction does not line up with germline, which may come from a read error. The chain employs TRBV6-4 and TRBJ2-1; 15 nucleotides agree with TRBD2. Germline loops: CDR1 MRHNA, CDR2 SNTAGT. This CDR3 contains 15 residues. The DNA of the CDR3 is TGTGCCAGCAGTGACTCCGGGACTAGCGGGAGGACCCAGGTCTTC. Translated, it gives CASSDSGTSGRTQVF.

The chain employs TRBV27 and TRBJ2-7; no reliable D call. This CDR3 spans 17 amino acids. Germline values: CDR1 MNHEY, CDR2 SMNVEV (reference sequence). The V end was cut by 2 bases, the J end by 0 bases, with 17 bases between. CDR3 DNA sequence: TGTGCCAGCAGTTTAAAGGCTAATCAGGTCCACTCCTACGAGCAGTACTTC. Translating gives CASSLKANQVHSYEQYF.

This rearrangement joins TRBV30 to TRBJ1-4; a possible D gene is TRBD1 (6 bases). Germline CDR1 reads GTSNPN; CDR2 reads SVGIG (reference sequence). Trimming removed 4 bases at V and 13 bases at J, with 25 bases between. The CDR3 loop spans 15 amino acids. CDR3 DNA: TGTGCCTGGAACCCCTCCGACAGGAGCTCCGGGGGACTGTTTTTT. Encoded protein: CAWNPSDRSSGGLFF.

CDR3 amino acids: CASSVIRVTSPYEQYF. CDR3 in DNA: TGTGCCAGCAGTGTTATCAGGGTGACATCGCCCTACGAGCAGTACTTC. This chain connects TRBV6-1 to TRBJ2-7; perhaps TRBD1 as D (5 bases). Germline V CDR1 and CDR2: MNHNS, SASEGT. The CDR3 covers 16 residues. V lost 4 bases and J lost 2, with 18 bases in between.

The chain is built from TRBV27 and TRBJ2-5, with D perhaps TRBD2 (5 bases). Germline CDR1 MNHEY, CDR2 SMNVEV (reference sequence). The CDR3 covers 13 residues. V lost 5 bases and J 3 bases, leaving 10 bases between the germline ends. CDR3 in DNA: TGTGCCAGCAGTCCGGACTTCGAAGAGACCCAGTACTTC. This encodes CASSPDFEETQYF.

The CDR3, as DNA: TGCGCCAGCAGCTTGCGGACAGGTGACAATGAAAAACTGTTTTTT. Translated: CASSLRTGDNEKLFF. The rearrangement joins TRBV5-1 to TRBJ1-4, with TRBD1 matching over 7 bases. Germline CDR1 and CDR2: SGHRS and YFSETQ. V gave up 1 base and J gave up 5 bases; unmatched junction bases: 5. The CDR3 extends over 15 amino acids. Filled out from reference TRBV5-1 and TRBJ1-4, the complete variable domain reads KAGVTQTPRYLIKTRGQQVTLSCSPISGHRSVSWYQQTPGQGLQFLFEYFSETQRNKGNFPGRFSGRQFSNSRSEMNVSTLELGDSALYLCASSLRTGDNEKLFFGSGTQLSVL.

The chain combines TRBV30 with TRBJ1-2, with 9 positions matching TRBD1. The V gene end was trimmed by 0 bases and the J gene end by 6 bases; junction bases not matched to a gene: 8. The CDR3 consists of 15 residues. CDR1 GTSNPN and CDR2 SVGIG come from the germline V gene (reference sequence). The CDR3 DNA is TGTGCCTGGAGTGTCGGGACAGGGAGGATTAATGGCTACACCTTC. As protein: CAWSVGTGRINGYTF. Variable domain in full (rest from reference TRBV30 and TRBJ1-2): SQTIHQWPATLVQPVGSPLSLECTVEGTSNPNLYWYRQAAGRGLQLLFYSVGIGQISSEVPQNLSASRPQDRQFILSSKKLLLSDSGFYLCAWSVGTGRINGYTFGSGTRLTVV.

The rearrangement links TRBV28 to TRBJ2-3, with 7 positions matching TRBD2. Germline CDR1 is MDHEN and CDR2 is SYDVKM. The CDR3 loop spans 16 amino acids. Unmatched junction bases numbered 10, after V lost 5 bases and J lost 2 bases. In DNA, the CDR3 is TGTGCCAGCAGTGCGGGTAGCGGGCCGTTCACAGATACGCAGTATTTT. Its protein is CASSAGSGPFTDTQYF.

This chain links TRBV6-1 with TRBJ2-1; 11 bases are a match to TRBD2. CDR1 and CDR2 (germline): MNHNS, SASEGT. The CDR3 spans 15 residues. J gave up 7 bases and V 6 bases, and 8 bases lay outside the gene matches. CDR3 bases: TGTGCCAGCAGCCAAACTAGCGGGGGAGTAAATGAGCAGTTCTTC. Its translation: CASSQTSGGVNEQFF.

The J gene is TRBJ1-2, the V gene TRBV30, with 8 bases identical to TRBD1. Germline values: CDR1 GTSNPN, CDR2 SVGIG (reference sequence). The CDR3 totals 12 residues. Trimming took 7 bases from V and 6 from J; bases not matched to a gene: 7. Here the CDR3 reads CAFRQGADGYTF. The DNA for the CDR3 is TGTGCCTTCCGGCAGGGGGCAGATGGCTACACCTTC.

The J gene is TRBJ1-2, the V gene TRBV6-5, with 8 nucleotides matching TRBD1. J lost 6 bases, V lost 5 bases, and 2 bases had no gene match. This CDR3 contains 12 residues. Germline-derived CDR1 and CDR2 are MNHEY and SVGAGI. The CDR3 loop is CASSTDRDGYTF. The CDR3 DNA is TGTGCCAGCAGTACGGACAGGGATGGCTACACCTTC.

The rearrangement uses TRBV5-8 and TRBJ2-3; 8 bases map to TRBD2. V lost 3 bases, J lost 0 bases, and 3 bases stayed unmatched. This CDR3 has 15 residues. Germline V gene lookup returns CDR1 SGHTS and CDR2 YDEGEE. CDR3 protein: CASSWLAGSTDTQYF. As DNA, the CDR3 is TGTGCCAGCAGCTGGTTAGCGGGGAGCACAGATACGCAGTATTTT.

In DNA form, the CDR3 reads TGTGCCCGTCTTGCTAGCAAGGGACTAGCTATTTACAATGAGCAGTTCTTC. It translates to CARLASKGLAIYNEQFF. J is TRBJ2-1 and V is TRBV6-7, with 9 bases that match TRBD2. TRBV6-7 is noted as an ORF with a role that remains uncertain. The CDR3 is made up of 17 amino acids. The V and J ends lost 11 bases and 4 bases, in that order; junction bases with no gene match: 18.

The chain links TRBV30 to TRBJ1-6, with D uncertain. The germline gives CDR1 GTSNPN, CDR2 SVGIG (reference sequence). CDR3 length: 13 residues. Trimming removed 3 bases at V and 8 bases at J, with 11 bases between. The CDR3 loop is CAWRSRSDSPLHF. Written as DNA, the CDR3 is TGTGCCTGGAGGTCTCGGTCGGATTCACCCCTCCACTTT.

The chain links TRBV4-1 to TRBJ2-1; 8 bases are a match to TRBD1. The CDR3 sequence is 16 residues long. V was clipped by 0 bases and J by 3 bases; unmatched bases: 4. Germline V lookup: CDR1 MGHRA, CDR2 YSYEKL. Here the CDR3 reads CASSQDEGQGYNEQFF. The CDR3 nucleotides are TGCGCCAGCAGCCAAGATGAAGGACAGGGCTACAATGAGCAGTTCTTC.